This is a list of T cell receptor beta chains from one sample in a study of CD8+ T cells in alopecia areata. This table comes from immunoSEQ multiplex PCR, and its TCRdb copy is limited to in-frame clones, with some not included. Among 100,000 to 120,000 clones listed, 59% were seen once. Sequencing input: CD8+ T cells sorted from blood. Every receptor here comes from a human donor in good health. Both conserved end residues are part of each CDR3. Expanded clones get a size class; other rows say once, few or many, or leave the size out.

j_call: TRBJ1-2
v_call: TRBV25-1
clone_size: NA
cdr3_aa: CASSENDAQGSYGYTF

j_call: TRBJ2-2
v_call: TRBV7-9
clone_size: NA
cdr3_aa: CASSLGTGNTGELFF

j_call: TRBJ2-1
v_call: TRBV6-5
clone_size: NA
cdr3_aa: CASSPERGNEQFF

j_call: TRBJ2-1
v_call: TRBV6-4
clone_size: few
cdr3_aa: CASSDFGELGQFF

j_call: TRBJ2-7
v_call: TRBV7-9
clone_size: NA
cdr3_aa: CASSWDDGGHYYEQYF

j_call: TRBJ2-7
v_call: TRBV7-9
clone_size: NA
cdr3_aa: CASSLSSSYEQYF

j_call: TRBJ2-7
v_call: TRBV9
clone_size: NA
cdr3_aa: CASSGASGTVPYEQYF

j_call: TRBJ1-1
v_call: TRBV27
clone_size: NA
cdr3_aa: CASSLRGDEAFF

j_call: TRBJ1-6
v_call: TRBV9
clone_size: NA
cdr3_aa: CASSEGTGEAPLHF

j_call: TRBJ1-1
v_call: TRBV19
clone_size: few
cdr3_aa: CASSMRTDSMNTEAFF

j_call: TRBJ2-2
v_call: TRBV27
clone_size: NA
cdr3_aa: CASSAGTGHTGELFF

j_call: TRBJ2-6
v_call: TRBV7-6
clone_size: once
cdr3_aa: CASSSGTLRSGANVLTF

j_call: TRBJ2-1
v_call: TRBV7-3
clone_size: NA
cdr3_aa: CASSPLAGGRNEQFF

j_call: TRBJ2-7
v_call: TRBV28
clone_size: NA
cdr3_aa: CASRGLAGDEQYF

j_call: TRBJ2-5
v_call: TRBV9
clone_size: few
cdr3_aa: CASSVGSGVETQYF

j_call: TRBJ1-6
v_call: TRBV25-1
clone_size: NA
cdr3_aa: CASRETGNNSPLHF

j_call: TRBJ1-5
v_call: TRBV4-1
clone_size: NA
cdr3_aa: CASSQEEGNQPQHF

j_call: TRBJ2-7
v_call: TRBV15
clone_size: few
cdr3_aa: CATSRVRTGGNEQYF